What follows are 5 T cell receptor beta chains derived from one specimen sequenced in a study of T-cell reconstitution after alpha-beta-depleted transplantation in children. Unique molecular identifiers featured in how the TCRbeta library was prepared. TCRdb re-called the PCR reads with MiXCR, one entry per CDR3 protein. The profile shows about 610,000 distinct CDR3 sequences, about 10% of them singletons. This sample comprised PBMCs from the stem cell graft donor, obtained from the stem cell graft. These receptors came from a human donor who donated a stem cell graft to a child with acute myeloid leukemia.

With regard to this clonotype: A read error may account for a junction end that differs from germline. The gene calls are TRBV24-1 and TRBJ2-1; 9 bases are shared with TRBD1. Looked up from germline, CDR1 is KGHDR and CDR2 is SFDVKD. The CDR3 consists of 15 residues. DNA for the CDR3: TGTGCCGCCAGTGATAGGGGACAGGGAACAAGTGAGCAGTTCTTC. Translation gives CAASDRGQGTSEQFF.

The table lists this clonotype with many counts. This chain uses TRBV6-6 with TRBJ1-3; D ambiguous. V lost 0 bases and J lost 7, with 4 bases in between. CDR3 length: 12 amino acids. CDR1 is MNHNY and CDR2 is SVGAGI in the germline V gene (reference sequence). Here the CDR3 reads CASSYSENTIYF. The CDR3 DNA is TGTGCCAGCAGTTACTCGGAGAACACCATATATTTT.

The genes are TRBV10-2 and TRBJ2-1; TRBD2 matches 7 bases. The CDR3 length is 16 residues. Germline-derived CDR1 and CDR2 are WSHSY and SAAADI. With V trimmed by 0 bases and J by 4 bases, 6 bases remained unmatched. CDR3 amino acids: CASSESASGKYNEQFF. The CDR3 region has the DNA TGCGCCAGCAGTGAGTCTGCCAGCGGGAAGTACAATGAGCAGTTCTTC.

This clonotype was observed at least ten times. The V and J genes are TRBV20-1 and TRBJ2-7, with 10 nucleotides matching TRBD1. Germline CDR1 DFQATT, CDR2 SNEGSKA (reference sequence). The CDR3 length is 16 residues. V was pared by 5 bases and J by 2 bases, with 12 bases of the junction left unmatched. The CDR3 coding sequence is TGCAGTGCTGTAGCCCCGACAGGGGGCTCAGCCTACGAGCAGTACTTC. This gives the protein CSAVAPTGGSAYEQYF.

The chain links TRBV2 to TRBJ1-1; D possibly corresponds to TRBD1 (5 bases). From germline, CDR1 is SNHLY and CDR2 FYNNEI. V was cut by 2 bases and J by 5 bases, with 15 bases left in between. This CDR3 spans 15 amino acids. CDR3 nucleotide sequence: TGTGCCAGCAGTGAAAGGGGAGGGATGGGGACTGAAGCTTTCTTT. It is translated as CASSERGGMGTEAFF.